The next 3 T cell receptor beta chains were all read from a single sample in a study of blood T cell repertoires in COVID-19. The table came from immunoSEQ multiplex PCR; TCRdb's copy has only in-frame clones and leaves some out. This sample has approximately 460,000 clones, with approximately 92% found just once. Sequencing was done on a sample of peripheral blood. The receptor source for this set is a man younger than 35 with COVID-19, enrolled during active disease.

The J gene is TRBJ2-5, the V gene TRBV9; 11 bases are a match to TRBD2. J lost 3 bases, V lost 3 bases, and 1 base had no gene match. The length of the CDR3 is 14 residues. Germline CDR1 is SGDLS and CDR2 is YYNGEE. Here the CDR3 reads CASSEGLAEETQYF. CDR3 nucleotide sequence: TGTGCCAGCAGCGAGGGACTAGCGGAAGAGACCCAGTACTTC.

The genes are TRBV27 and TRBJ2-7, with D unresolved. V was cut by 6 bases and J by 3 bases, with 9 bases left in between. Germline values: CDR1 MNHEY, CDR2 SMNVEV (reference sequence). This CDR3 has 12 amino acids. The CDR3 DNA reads TGTGCCAGCAGCAACAGTCTCTACGAGCAGTACTTC. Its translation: CASSNSLYEQYF.

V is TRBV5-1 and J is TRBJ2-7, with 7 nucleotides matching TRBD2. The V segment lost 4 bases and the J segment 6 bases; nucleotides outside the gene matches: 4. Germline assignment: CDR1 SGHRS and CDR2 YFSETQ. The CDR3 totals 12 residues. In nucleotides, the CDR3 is TGCGCCAGCAGCCCCGGGAGGACCGAGCAGTACTTC. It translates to CASSPGRTEQYF. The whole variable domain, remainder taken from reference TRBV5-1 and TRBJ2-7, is KAGVTQTPRYLIKTRGQQVTLSCSPISGHRSVSWYQQTPGQGLQFLFEYFSETQRNKGNFPGRFSGRQFSNSRSEMNVSTLELGDSALYLCASSPGRTEQYFGPGTRLTVT.